This T cell receptor beta chain was observed in a study of CD8 T cells in ankylosing spondylitis. The study, taken as a whole, reports: In peripheral blood, disease-linked CD8+ clones occurred at relatively low frequencies. Disease-linked clones reportedly showed significant enrichment in matched ankylosing spondylitis synovial fluid.

Comment on this clonotype: The target antigen is unknown.

Libraries of TCR beta came from quantitative 5'-RACE with molecular barcodes. MiXCR, run by TCRdb on the 5' RACE reads, gives a single entry per CDR3 protein. The sample has around 340,000 distinct CDR3 sequences; more than 20% are singletons. Germline V CDR1 and CDR2: DFQATT, SNEGSKA (reference sequence). With 0 bases removed from V and 5 bases from J, the gap between germline ends came to 22 bases. This CDR3 spans 17 amino acids. This chain uses TRBV20-1 with TRBJ2-5; D perhaps matches TRBD2 (6 bases). This TCR was sampled from a male donor with ankylosing spondylitis or in good health (not recorded which). What was sequenced was blood, either unsorted or a sorted T cell fraction (not recorded which). The CDR3 reads CSAREAWGVAYGETQYF. CDR3 coding DNA: TGCAGTGCTAGAGAGGCCTGGGGGGTAGCTTACGGGGAGACCCAGTACTTC.